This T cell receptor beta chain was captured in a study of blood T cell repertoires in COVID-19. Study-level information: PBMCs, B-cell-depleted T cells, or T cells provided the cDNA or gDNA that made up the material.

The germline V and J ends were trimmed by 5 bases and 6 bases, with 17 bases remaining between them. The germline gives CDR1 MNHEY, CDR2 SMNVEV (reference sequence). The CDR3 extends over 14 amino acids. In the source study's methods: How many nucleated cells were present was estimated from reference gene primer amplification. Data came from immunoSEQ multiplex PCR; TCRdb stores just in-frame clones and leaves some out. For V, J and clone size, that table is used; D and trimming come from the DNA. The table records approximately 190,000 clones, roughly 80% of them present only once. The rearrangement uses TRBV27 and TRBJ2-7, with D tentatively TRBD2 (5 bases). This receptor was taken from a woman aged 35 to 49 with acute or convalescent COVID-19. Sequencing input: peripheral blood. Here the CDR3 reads CASSPYGVAGEQYF. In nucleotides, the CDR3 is TGTGCCAGCAGTCCCTACGGTGTGGCGGGCGAGCAGTACTTC.